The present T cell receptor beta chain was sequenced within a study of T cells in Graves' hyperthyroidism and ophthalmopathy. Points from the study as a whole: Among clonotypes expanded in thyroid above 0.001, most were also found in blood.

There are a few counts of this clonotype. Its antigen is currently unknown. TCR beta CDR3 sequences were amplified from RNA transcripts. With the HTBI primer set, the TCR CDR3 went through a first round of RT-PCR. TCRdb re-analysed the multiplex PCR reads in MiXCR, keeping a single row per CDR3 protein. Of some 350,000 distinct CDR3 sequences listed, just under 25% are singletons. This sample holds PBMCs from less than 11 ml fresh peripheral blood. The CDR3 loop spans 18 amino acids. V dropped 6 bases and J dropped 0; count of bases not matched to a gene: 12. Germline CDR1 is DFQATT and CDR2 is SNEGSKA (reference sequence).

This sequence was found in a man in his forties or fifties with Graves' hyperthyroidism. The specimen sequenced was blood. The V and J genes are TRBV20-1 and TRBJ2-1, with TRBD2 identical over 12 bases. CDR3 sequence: CSALTSGGLQSSYNEQFF. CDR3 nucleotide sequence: TGCAGTGCCCTGACTAGCGGGGGCCTTCAGAGCTCCTACAATGAGCAGTTCTTC.